The present T cell receptor beta chain was sequenced within a study of regulatory T cells in long-lasting Graves disease. Germline CDR1 reads SGHKS; CDR2 reads YYEKEE (reference sequence). J was trimmed by 10 bases and V by 4 bases; bases with no gene match: 13. This CDR3 spans 15 amino acids. Study-level results: TCR diversity in persistent Graves' patients was below that of newly diagnosed ones.

Construction of TCR beta libraries relied on iRepertoire HTBI primers and on Arm-PCR targeting CDR3 regions. TCRdb passed the multiplex PCR reads through MiXCR, listing each CDR3 protein once. In the table there are 250,000 to 300,000 distinct CDR3 sequences, around 18% of which are singletons. Noted time point: newly diagnosed GD, antithyroid drugs for less than 3 months. The TCR library used RNA extracted from PBMCs. Remarks on this clonotype: What it recognizes is unknown. Since a far larger clone is one base different, this is likely a read error.

The same data also went into a second study, on T cells in Graves' hyperthyroidism and ophthalmopathy. This second study notes: Separating ophthalmopathy from stable hyperthyroidism was achieved by a 13 V-J model.

The source was peripheral blood mononuclear cells (PBMCs), collected at new diagnosis, from a patient treated with antithyroid drugs. This sequence joins TRBV5-5 and TRBJ2-1; 8 nucleotides line up with TRBD1. The TCR comes from a woman in her 30s with Graves disease. This chain's CDR3 is CASSLETGASYEQFF. The DNA for the CDR3 is TGTGCCAGCAGCCTCGAGACAGGGGCGTCCTACGAGCAGTTCTTC.